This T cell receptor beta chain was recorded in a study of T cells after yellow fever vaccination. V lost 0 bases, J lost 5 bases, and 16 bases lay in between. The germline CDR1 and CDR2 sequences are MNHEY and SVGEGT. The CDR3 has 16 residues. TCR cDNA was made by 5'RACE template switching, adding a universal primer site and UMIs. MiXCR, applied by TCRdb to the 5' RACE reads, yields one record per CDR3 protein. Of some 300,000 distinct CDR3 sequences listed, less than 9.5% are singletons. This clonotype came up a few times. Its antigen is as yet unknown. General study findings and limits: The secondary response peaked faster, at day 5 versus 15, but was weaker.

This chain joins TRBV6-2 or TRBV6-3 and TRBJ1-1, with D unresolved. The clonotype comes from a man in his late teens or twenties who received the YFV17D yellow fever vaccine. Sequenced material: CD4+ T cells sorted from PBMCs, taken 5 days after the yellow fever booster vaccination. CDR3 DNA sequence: TGTGCCAGCAGTTACTCGCTTTATTCGCGGGTTACTGAAGCTTTCTTT. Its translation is CASSYSLYSRVTEAFF.